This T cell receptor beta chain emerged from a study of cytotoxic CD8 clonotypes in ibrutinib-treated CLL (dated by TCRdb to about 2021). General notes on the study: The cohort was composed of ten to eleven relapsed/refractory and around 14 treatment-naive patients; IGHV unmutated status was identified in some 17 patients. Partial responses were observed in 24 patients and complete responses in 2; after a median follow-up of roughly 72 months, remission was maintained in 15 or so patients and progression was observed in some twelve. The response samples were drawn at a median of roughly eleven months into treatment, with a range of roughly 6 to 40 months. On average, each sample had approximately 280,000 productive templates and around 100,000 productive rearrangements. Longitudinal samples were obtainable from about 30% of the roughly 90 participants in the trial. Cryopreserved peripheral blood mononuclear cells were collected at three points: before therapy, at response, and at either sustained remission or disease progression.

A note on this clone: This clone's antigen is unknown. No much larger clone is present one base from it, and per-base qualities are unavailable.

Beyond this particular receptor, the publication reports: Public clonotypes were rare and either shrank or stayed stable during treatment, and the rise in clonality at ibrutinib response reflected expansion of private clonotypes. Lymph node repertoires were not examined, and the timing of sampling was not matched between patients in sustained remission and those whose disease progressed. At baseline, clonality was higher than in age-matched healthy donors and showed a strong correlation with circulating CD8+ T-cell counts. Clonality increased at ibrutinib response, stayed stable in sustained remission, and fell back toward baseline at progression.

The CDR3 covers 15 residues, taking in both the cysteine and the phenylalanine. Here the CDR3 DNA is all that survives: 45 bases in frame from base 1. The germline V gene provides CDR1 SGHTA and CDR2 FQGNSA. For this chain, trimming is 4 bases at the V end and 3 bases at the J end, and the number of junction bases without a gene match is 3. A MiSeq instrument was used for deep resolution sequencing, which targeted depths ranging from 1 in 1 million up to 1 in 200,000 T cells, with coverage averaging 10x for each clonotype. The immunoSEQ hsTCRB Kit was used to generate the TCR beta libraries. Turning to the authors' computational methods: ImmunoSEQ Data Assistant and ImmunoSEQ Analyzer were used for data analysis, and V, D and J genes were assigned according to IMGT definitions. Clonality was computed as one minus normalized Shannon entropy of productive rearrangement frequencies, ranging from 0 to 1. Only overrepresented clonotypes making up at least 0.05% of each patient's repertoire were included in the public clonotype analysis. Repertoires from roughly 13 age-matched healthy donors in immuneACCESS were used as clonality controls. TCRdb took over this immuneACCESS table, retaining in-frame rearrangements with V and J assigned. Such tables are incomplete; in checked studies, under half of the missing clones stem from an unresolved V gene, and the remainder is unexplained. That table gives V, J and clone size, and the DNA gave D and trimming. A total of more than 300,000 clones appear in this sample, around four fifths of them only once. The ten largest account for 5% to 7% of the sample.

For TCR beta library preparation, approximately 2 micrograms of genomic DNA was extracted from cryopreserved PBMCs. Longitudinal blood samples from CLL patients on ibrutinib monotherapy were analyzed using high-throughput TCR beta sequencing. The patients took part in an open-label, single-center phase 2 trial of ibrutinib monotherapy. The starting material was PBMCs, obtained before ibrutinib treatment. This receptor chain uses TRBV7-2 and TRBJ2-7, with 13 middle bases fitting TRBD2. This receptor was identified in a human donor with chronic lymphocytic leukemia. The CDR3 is CASSSRTSGSYEQYF. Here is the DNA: TGTGCCAGCAGCTCCCGGACTAGCGGGAGCTACGAGCAGTACTTC.